This TCR beta chain originates from a study of shared clonotypes between healthy human individuals. In the study overall: The cohort had a couple of women and a few men, ages 18 to 49.

All donors were healthy HIV-negative adults lacking recent acute infections or vaccinations. Researchers drew on about 90 million PBMCs for genomic DNA from unsorted samples. The CDR3 has 15 amino acids. Trimming took off 0 bases at V and 2 bases at J, with 7 bases between the two ends. CDR1 and CDR2 from the germline V gene are MRHNA and SNTAGT. Researchers ran the assay at a deep level. Some clones are missing from TCRdb's copy, which holds only in-frame ones; the method was immunoSEQ multiplex PCR. The table shows around 500,000 clones, with around 80% occurring only once. Points on this clone: Within the sample, other DNA sequences also encode this same CDR3.

This receptor was identified in a woman in her 40s in good health. Some clones in this sample may be carry-over from other donors' samples. V is TRBV6-4 and J is TRBJ2-2; D is perhaps TRBD2 (5 bases). Sample: PBMCs. The DNA for the CDR3 is TGTGCCAGCAGTGACTCAAGCGGAAACACCGGGGAGCTGTTTTTT. Protein product: CASSDSSGNTGELFF.